This T cell receptor (beta chain) comes out of a study of cytomegalovirus exposure and HLA in healthy donors. Overall study: HLA-typed donors were the source of approximately 85 million unique TCRs, which an early data release held.

Study results and limitations: In a later analysis, TCR association rates varied by HLA locus: DRB1 most, HLA-C fewest. Later on, analysis showed that most CMV-associated TCR beta chains appeared to be HLA-restricted.

PCR amplification relied on 60 Vbeta primers (plus 13 Jbeta primers). Only in-frame clones appear in the TCRdb table, and some are missing; sequencing was by immunoSEQ multiplex PCR. The sample lists about 190,000 clones; roughly 75% were seen once. As regards this clone: Its antigen is still unknown.

After removal of 6 bases from V and 2 bases from J, the junction contained 6 bases not matched to a gene. CDR1 and CDR2 from the germline V gene are SQVTM and ANQGSEA. This CDR3 region has 14 residues. The chain employs TRBV29-1 and TRBJ2-2, with TRBD2 matching over 7 bases. Sample: PBMCs. This TCR derives from a young man in good health and CMV-seropositive. The CDR3, as DNA: TGCAGCGTAGCGGGGACTACCAACACCGGGGAGCTGTTTTTT. Translating gives CSVAGTTNTGELFF.